The next 30 T cell receptor beta chains were all read from a single sample in a study of blood T cell repertoires in COVID-19. Repertoires were generated with immunoSEQ multiplex PCR, while TCRdb's copy carries only in-frame clones and drops some. The sample has a few hundred thousand clones; about four fifths are singletons. The sample comprised PBMCs or T cells enriched from blood (not recorded which). The receptors shown here come from a woman between 50 and 59 years old who had recovered from COVID-19.

The rearrangement joins TRBV7-3 to TRBJ2-1; no clear D. This CDR3 contains 13 residues. CDR1 SGHTA and CDR2 FQGTGA come from the germline V gene. The V end was cut by 0 bases, the J end by 3 bases, with 3 bases between. Here the CDR3 DNA reads TGTGCCAGCAGCTTAACTAGCTACAATGAGCAGTTCTTC. Translated, it gives CASSLTSYNEQFF.

This chain uses TRBV6-5 with TRBJ1-1, with D tentatively TRBD1 (6 bases). The CDR3 runs to 14 residues. Trimming removed 5 bases from V and 2 bases from J, with 12 bases in between. Germline CDR1 and CDR2: MNHEY and SVGAGI. The CDR3 coding sequence is TGTGCCAGCAGTAGAACAGGGAGCAACACTGAAGCTTTCTTT. Translation gives CASSRTGSNTEAFF.

The chain couples TRBV4-1 to TRBJ1-5; TRBD1 aligns across 9 bases. Germline V CDR1 and CDR2: MGHRA, YSYEKL. The CDR3 contains 16 residues. With V trimmed by 4 bases and J by 2 bases, 6 bases remained unmatched. The CDR3 DNA is TGCGCCAGCAGCCCCACTGGACAGGGGCGCAATCAGCCCCAGCATTTT. Translating it yields CASSPTGQGRNQPQHF.

V and J are TRBV7-8 and TRBJ2-2; TRBD2 agrees at 9 bases. V lost 8 bases and J lost 6; bases outside the gene matches: 10. This CDR3 spans 15 amino acids. The germline gives CDR1 SGHVS, CDR2 FQNEAQ. CDR3 sequence reads: CASVLAGVKPGELFF. The CDR3 coding sequence is TGTGCCAGCGTTTTAGCGGGAGTAAAACCCGGGGAGCTGTTTTTT.

Concerning this clone itself: Additional DNA sequences in this sample encode the identical CDR3. The rearrangement uses TRBV30 and TRBJ1-3; 7 nucleotides line up with TRBD1. The V and J ends lost 4 bases and 4 bases, in that order; junction bases with no gene match: 1. Germline V gene data show CDR1 as GTSNPN and CDR2 as SVGIG (reference sequence). The CDR3 loop spans 12 amino acids. The CDR3 region is CAWTGGGNTIYF. Written as DNA, the CDR3 is TGTGCCTGGACAGGGGGAGGAAACACCATATATTTT.

The rearrangement joins TRBV5-1 to TRBJ1-2; D remains ambiguous. This CDR3 has 15 amino acids. V lost 0 bases and J lost 6, with 15 bases in between. Germline-derived CDR1 and CDR2 are SGHRS and YFSETQ. The CDR3 here is CASSLVAGDGDGYTF. CDR3 DNA sequence: TGCGCCAGCAGCTTGGTAGCGGGAGACGGGGATGGCTACACCTTC. Combining the CDR3 with reference TRBV5-1 and TRBJ1-2 gives the whole variable domain KAGVTQTPRYLIKTRGQQVTLSCSPISGHRSVSWYQQTPGQGLQFLFEYFSETQRNKGNFPGRFSGRQFSNSRSEMNVSTLELGDSALYLCASSLVAGDGDGYTFGSGTRLTVV.

The chain links TRBV9 to TRBJ2-7, with 12 bases that match TRBD2. Trimming at V came to 4 bases and at J to 6 bases, leaving 8 bases not matched to a gene. The CDR3 runs to 15 residues. The germline V gene has CDR1 SGDLS and CDR2 YYNGEE. CDR3 protein: CASSPGGLAGLEQYF. In DNA, the CDR3 is TGTGCCAGCAGCCCAGGCGGACTAGCGGGGCTCGAGCAGTACTTC.

This clone was counted a single time. The rearrangement uses TRBV27 and TRBJ2-2; D gene ambiguous. CDR1 and CDR2 (germline): MNHEY, SMNVEV (reference sequence). CDR3 size: 15 residues. With 6 bases removed from V and 1 base from J, the gap between germline ends came to 12 bases. CDR3 loop: CASSLISGNTGELFF. The CDR3 nucleotides are TGTGCCAGCAGCCTTATCTCAGGGAACACCGGGGAGCTGTTTTTT.

This clone was counted only a few times. This rearrangement joins TRBV11-3 to TRBJ2-3, with D perhaps matching TRBD2 (5 bases). The CDR3 runs 16 residues. Trimming pared 1 base from V and 6 bases from J, leaving 17 bases between. Germline CDR1 SGHNT, CDR2 YENEEA. CDR3 sequence: CASSLGGDGVRDTQYF. CDR3 nucleotide sequence: TGTGCCAGCAGCTTAGGGGGAGACGGGGTTCGGGATACGCAGTATTTT.

J is TRBJ2-1 and V is TRBV19; weak D call: TRBD2 (5 bases). This CDR3 contains 15 residues. The germline V gene encodes CDR1 LNHDA and CDR2 SQIVND (reference sequence). The ends were cut back, 3 bases at V and 0 bases at J, with 9 bases in the middle. The CDR3 region has the DNA TGTGCCAGTAGTATGGAGGCCCCCTCCTACAATGAGCAGTTCTTC. Translating it yields CASSMEAPSYNEQFF.

This clone came up a few times. The chain uses TRBV7-3 and TRBJ2-5, with D possibly TRBD2 on 5 matching bases. The germline V gene has CDR1 SGHTA and CDR2 FQGTGA. The CDR3 covers 15 residues. V was clipped by 1 base and J by 2 bases, with 11 bases between them. CDR3 protein: CASSLNGGLQETQYF. For the CDR3, the DNA is TGTGCCAGCAGCTTAAACGGCGGGCTTCAAGAGACCCAGTACTTC.

The V call is TRBV5-4, the J call TRBJ2-7, with D unclear. Germline V gene lookup returns CDR1 SGHNT and CDR2 YYREEE (reference sequence). V dropped 4 bases and J dropped 3 bases, with 14 bases sitting between them. This CDR3 region has 14 residues. The CDR3 loop is CASSILGPSYEQYF. The CDR3 region has the DNA TGTGCCAGCAGCATACTTGGGCCCAGCTACGAGCAGTACTTC. Supplemented by reference TRBV5-4 and TRBJ2-7, the full variable domain reads ETGVTQSPTHLIKTRGQQVTLRCSSQSGHNTVSWYQQALGQGPQFIFQYYREEENGRGNFPPRFSGLQFPNYSSELNVNALELDDSALYLCASSILGPSYEQYFGPGTRLTVT.

This chain uses TRBV7-9 with TRBJ1-3; 9 positions match TRBD1. V lost 4 bases to trimming and J lost 2 bases; unmatched junction nucleotides: 6. The CDR3 runs to 16 residues. From germline, CDR1 is SEHNR and CDR2 FQNEAQ (reference sequence). CDR3 protein: CASSSQGAVAGNTIYF. CDR3 bases: TGTGCCAGCAGCTCACAGGGGGCTGTAGCTGGAAACACCATATATTTT.

The DNA for the CDR3 is TGTGCCAGCAGCTTACCAGATTGGCAGATAAATGAAAAACTGTTTTTT. It translates to CASSLPDWQINEKLFF. The chain has TRBV7-2 and TRBJ1-4; D gene uncertain. The V gene's germline CDR1 is SGHTA and CDR2 FQGNSA. Trimming removed 2 bases from V and 5 bases from J, with 15 bases in between. This CDR3 has 16 residues.

V and J are TRBV7-9 and TRBJ2-3; TRBD2 matches at 10 bases. Trimming removed 5 bases from V and 5 bases from J; junction bases left unmatched: 13. CDR1 SEHNR and CDR2 FQNEAQ come from the germline V gene (reference sequence). There are 17 residues in the CDR3. The CDR3 loop reads CASSQTRAGGLVDTQYF. CDR3 sequence (DNA): TGTGCCAGCAGCCAAACCCGAGCGGGGGGGCTTGTAGATACGCAGTATTTT.

The chain recombines TRBV2 with TRBJ2-4; 11 nucleotides agree with TRBD2. The J segment lost 3 bases and the V segment lost 4 bases, leaving 11 bases of the junction unmatched. This CDR3 spans 18 amino acids. The germline V gene encodes CDR1 SNHLY and CDR2 FYNNEI. For the CDR3, the DNA is TGTGCCAGCAGTGGTAGCGGGAGGGGTCTAATTGTCAAAAACATTCAGTACTTC. It is translated as CASSGSGRGLIVKNIQYF.

This clone was found once. The V gene is TRBV3-1 (or the pseudogene TRBV3-2), the J gene TRBJ2-3; 8 bases are shared with TRBD2. With V trimmed by 4 bases and J by 6 bases, 9 bases remained unmatched. CDR3 length: 15 amino acids. Germline CDR1 is LGHDT and CDR2 is YNNKEL (reference sequence). The CDR3 bases are TGTGCCAGCAGCCTATCGGCGGGAGGACCGGATACGCAGTATTTT. Translation: CASSLSAGGPDTQYF.

This chain connects TRBV14 to TRBJ2-1; a weak D match, TRBD2 (6 bases). The V end lost 4 bases, the J end lost 7 bases, and 23 bases lay between the germline ends. The CDR3 totals 17 residues. CDR1 is SGHDN and CDR2 is FVKESK in the germline V gene. The CDR3 sequence is CASSPIPTRPAENEQFF. Written as DNA, the CDR3 is TGTGCCAGCAGCCCGATTCCGACTAGGCCGGCGGAGAATGAGCAGTTCTTC.

J is TRBJ2-3 and V is TRBV9, with D possibly being TRBD2 (7 bases). Per the germline V gene, CDR1 is SGDLS and CDR2 is YYNGEE. The CDR3 runs to 14 residues. V lost 3 bases and J 3 bases, leaving 11 bases between the germline ends. In nucleotides, the CDR3 is TGTGCCAGCAGCGAGGGGGGGTGGACAGATACGCAGTATTTT. Translating it yields CASSEGGWTDTQYF.

The V call is TRBV5-1, the J call TRBJ2-2, with TRBD2 identical over 7 bases. V lost 2 bases to trimming and J lost 5 bases; unmatched junction nucleotides: 0. The germline V gene has CDR1 SGHRS and CDR2 YFSETQ. The CDR3 has 13 amino acids. The CDR3: CASSFGGTGELFF. Here the CDR3 DNA reads TGCGCCAGCAGCTTCGGGGGGACCGGGGAGCTGTTTTTT.

This chain uses TRBV7-9 with TRBJ1-5; tentatively, D is TRBD1 (5 bases). The CDR3 is 14 residues long. From germline, CDR1 is SEHNR and CDR2 FQNEAQ (reference sequence). V was cut by 5 bases and J by 3 bases, with 11 bases left in between. DNA for the CDR3: TGTGCCAGCAGCCAGGACAACGCCAATCAGCCCCAGCATTTT. It is translated as CASSQDNANQPQHF.

V is TRBV27 and J is TRBJ1-1; D uncertain. CDR1 is MNHEY and CDR2 is SMNVEV in the germline V gene (reference sequence). The CDR3 sequence is 13 residues long. V lost 4 bases to trimming and J lost 5 bases, with 11 bases between them. The chain's CDR3 is CASSYFPYTEAFF. The CDR3 nucleotides read TGTGCCAGCAGTTACTTTCCTTATACTGAAGCTTTCTTT.

The CDR3 loop reads CAWRTSGAGETQYF. Written as DNA, the CDR3 is TGTGCCTGGAGGACTAGCGGGGCAGGGGAGACCCAGTACTTC. The chain combines TRBV30 with TRBJ2-5, with TRBD2 matching over 11 bases. After removal of 3 bases from V and 5 bases from J, the junction contained 5 bases not matched to a gene. CDR1 is GTSNPN, CDR2 SVGIG, per germline (reference sequence). The CDR3 runs 14 residues.

This clone has just a few counts. This sequence joins TRBV12-3 or TRBV12-4 and TRBJ1-2, with TRBD1 matching 7 bases. The CDR3 contains 12 residues. The V gene end was trimmed by 5 bases and the J gene end by 7 bases; junction bases not matched to a gene: 4. The CDR3 sequence is CASSHGTVGYTF. The CDR3 DNA follows: TGTGCCAGCAGTCACGGGACAGTTGGCTACACCTTC.

The chain joins TRBV4-3 to TRBJ2-3; 8 bases match TRBD1. V lost 0 bases, J lost 0 bases, and 2 bases stayed unmatched. From germline, CDR1 is LGHNA and CDR2 YSLEER. CDR3 length: 16 residues. For the CDR3, the DNA is TGCGCCAGCAGCCAAGATTGGACAGGGAGCACAGATACGCAGTATTTT. It codes for CASSQDWTGSTDTQYF.

The rearrangement uses TRBV4-1 and TRBJ1-2, with no clear D. The length of the CDR3 is 15 residues. Germline V CDR1 and CDR2: MGHRA, YSYEKL. Trimming left V 1 base short and J 2 bases short, with 11 bases between. This chain's CDR3 is CASSQGPGTNYGYTF. The CDR3 DNA reads as TGCGCCAGCAGCCAAGGGCCAGGAACGAACTATGGCTACACCTTC.

This clone showed up just once. The CDR3 spells CASKIGHNYGYTF. Here the CDR3 DNA reads TGTGCCAGCAAAATCGGACACAACTATGGCTACACCTTC. The V call is TRBV5-6, the J call TRBJ1-2; D may be TRBD1 (5 bases). V was trimmed by 6 bases and J by 2 bases, leaving 11 bases between them. This CDR3 region has 13 residues. Per the germline V gene, CDR1 is SGHDT and CDR2 is YYEEEE.

The rearrangement joins TRBV7-9 to TRBJ1-2; no reliable D call. Germline values: CDR1 SEHNR, CDR2 FQNEAQ (reference sequence). The CDR3 is 15 residues long. Trimming pared 5 bases from V and 4 bases from J, leaving 17 bases between. The CDR3 nucleotides are TGTGCCAGCAGCCCCACGCAGGCGGGATCCTATGGCTACACCTTC. Its translation: CASSPTQAGSYGYTF.

V and J are TRBV7-6 and TRBJ1-3; D may be TRBD1 (5 bases). CDR1 is SGHVS and CDR2 is FNYEAQ in the germline V gene. V was trimmed by 1 base and J by 0 bases, leaving 10 bases between them. The CDR3 consists of 16 residues. The CDR3, as DNA: TGTGCCAGCAGCTTAGGACAGCCGAGCTCTGGAAACACCATATATTTT. This encodes CASSLGQPSSGNTIYF. The full variable domain, its missing parts supplied by reference TRBV7-6 and TRBJ1-3, is GAGVSQSPRYKVTKRGQDVALRCDPISGHVSLYWYRQALGQGPEFLTYFNYEAQQDKSGLPNDRFSAERPEGSISTLTIQRTEQRDSAMYRCASSLGQPSSGNTIYFGEGSWLTVV.

The V gene is TRBV6-5, the J gene TRBJ1-5; D is uncertain. Between the trimmed V and J ends, which lost 5 bases and 1 base, there was a span of 12 bases. Germline V gene sequence: CDR1 MNHEY, CDR2 SVGAGI. The CDR3 runs 15 residues. The CDR3: CASSRRGGSNQPQHF. The CDR3, as DNA: TGTGCCAGCAGTAGACGGGGAGGAAGCAATCAGCCCCAGCATTTT.